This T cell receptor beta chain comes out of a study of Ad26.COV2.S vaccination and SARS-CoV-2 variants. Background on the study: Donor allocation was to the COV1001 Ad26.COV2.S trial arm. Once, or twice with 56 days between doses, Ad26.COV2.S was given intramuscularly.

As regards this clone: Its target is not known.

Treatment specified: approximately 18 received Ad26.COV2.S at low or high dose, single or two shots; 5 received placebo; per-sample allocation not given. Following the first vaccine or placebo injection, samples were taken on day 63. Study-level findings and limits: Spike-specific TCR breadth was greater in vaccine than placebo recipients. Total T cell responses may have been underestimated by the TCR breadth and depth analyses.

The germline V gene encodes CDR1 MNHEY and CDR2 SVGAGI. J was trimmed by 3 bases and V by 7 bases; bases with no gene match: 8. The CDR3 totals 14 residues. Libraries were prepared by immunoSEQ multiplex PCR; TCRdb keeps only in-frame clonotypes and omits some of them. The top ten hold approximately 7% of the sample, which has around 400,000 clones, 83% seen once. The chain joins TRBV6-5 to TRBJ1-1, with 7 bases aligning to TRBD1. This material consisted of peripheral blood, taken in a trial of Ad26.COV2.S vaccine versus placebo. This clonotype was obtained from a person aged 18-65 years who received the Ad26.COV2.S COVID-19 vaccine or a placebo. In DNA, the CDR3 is TGTGCCAGCATGCTGACAGGGAGTTACACTGAAGCTTTCTTT. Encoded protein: CASMLTGSYTEAFF.